Presented here are 5 T cell receptor beta chains from one specimen sequenced in a study of PD-L1 blockade in urothelial cancer. Sample time point: peripheral blood 6 weeks after treatment start. Produced via immunoSEQ multiplex PCR; TCRdb's table is partial and in-frame only. The sample contains 25,000 to 30,000 clones, 70% to 80% of which appear only once. Sequenced here: PBMCs, sampled around atezolizumab (anti-PD-L1) treatment. The receptors originated from a man between 70 and 80 years old with urothelial cancer.

This sequence joins TRBV30 and TRBJ2-3, with D tentatively TRBD2 (5 bases). Germline CDR1 reads GTSNPN; CDR2 reads SVGIG (reference sequence). The CDR3 is 12 residues long. V was clipped by 1 base and J by 4 bases, with 6 bases between them. The CDR3 loop reads CAWSGGSDTQYF. CDR3 coding DNA: TGTGCCTGGAGTGGAGGGTCAGATACGCAGTATTTT.

This clone has more than one count but fewer than ten. The chain recombines TRBV5-1 with TRBJ1-6; D unresolved. With 2 bases removed from V and 5 bases from J, the gap between germline ends came to 8 bases. Germline assignment: CDR1 SGHRS and CDR2 YFSETQ. The CDR3 spans 14 residues. CDR3 sequence reads: CASSFAVNNSPLHF. The CDR3 nucleotides read TGCGCCAGCAGCTTCGCAGTGAATAATTCACCCCTCCACTTT.

This chain uses TRBV7-2 with TRBJ2-1; 7 bases align to TRBD2. The length of the CDR3 is 15 residues. Germline V gene sequence: CDR1 SGHTA, CDR2 FQGNSA. Unmatched junction bases numbered 5, after V lost 2 bases and J lost 4 bases. The CDR3 sequence is CASSLLGRAYNEQFF. In DNA, the CDR3 is TGTGCCAGCAGCTTATTAGGGAGGGCTTACAATGAGCAGTTCTTC.

This rearrangement joins TRBV19 to TRBJ2-1, with 10 bases matching TRBD2. Germline-derived CDR1 and CDR2 are LNHDA and SQIVND (reference sequence). The J segment lost 9 bases and the V segment lost 5 bases, leaving 10 bases of the junction unmatched. This CDR3 comprises 15 residues. The CDR3 nucleotides are TGTGCCAGTAGTGTTGGACTAGCGGCCTTCTTTGAGCAGTTCTTC. It specifies CASSVGLAAFFEQFF.

The chain uses TRBV7-2 and TRBJ2-3; the D gene is possibly TRBD2 (6 bases). V shed 3 bases and J shed 6 bases, with 13 bases lying between them. This CDR3 has 14 residues. Germline CDR1 reads SGHTA; CDR2 reads FQGNSA. Here the CDR3 DNA reads TGTGCCAGCAGCTTTACGTCCAGCGGGGATACGCAGTATTTT. This codes for CASSFTSSGDTQYF. Full variable domain (remainder filled in from reference TRBV7-2 and TRBJ2-3): GAGVSQSPSNKVTEKGKDVELRCDPISGHTALYWYRQSLGQGLEFLIYFQGNSAPDKSGLPSDRFSAERTGGSVSTLTIQRTQQEDSAVYLCASSFTSSGDTQYFGPGTRLTVL.